This T cell receptor beta chain was captured in a study of CD8 T cells in Susac syndrome. Trimming took 0 bases from V and 3 from J, leaving 12 bases between them. There are 16 residues in the CDR3. The authors reverse transcribed about 0.5 to 1 ug RNA with random hexamers. Amplification of TCR beta CDR3 was carried out by immunoSEQ multiplex PCR, which covered 54 Vbeta and 13 Jbeta segments. TCRdb fed the immunoSEQ multiplex PCR reads into MiXCR, producing one record per CDR3 protein. The sample has about 150,000 distinct CDR3 sequences, approximately 93% seen once. CD8+ and CD4+ T cells circulating in blood were sequenced for TCR beta. The TEMRA cells underwent FACS enrichment, while the CD8+ and CD4+ T cells underwent negative isolation.

V is TRBV23-1 and J is TRBJ2-1; D is unresolved. TRBV23-1 is filed as an ORF, its function uncertain. The sequence derives from a human donor in good health. The sequenced material came from CD4+ T cells from PBMCs. The CDR3 reads CASSQSSERDYNEQFF. The CDR3 DNA follows: TGCGCCAGCAGTCAATCATCCGAAAGAGACTACAATGAGCAGTTCTTC.